This T cell receptor (beta chain) came from a study of blood T cells in healthy people across ages. Points from the study as a whole: It was the long-lived donors that had more naive CD4+ cells and higher diversity than aged donors.

Trimming cost V 2 bases and J 3 bases, with 13 bases left between them. Looked up from germline, CDR1 is SGHTA and CDR2 is FQGTGA. The CDR3 is made up of 15 amino acids. A second about 6 to 12 cycle PCR used barcoded and J-beta primers. TCRdb reanalysed the 5' RACE reads using MiXCR and keeps one entry per CDR3 protein. Of about 1.8 million distinct CDR3 sequences in the sample, roughly 50% were seen once. This clonotype has more than one count but fewer than ten. Its antigen is not known. The sequencing sample was made of blood. The chain links TRBV7-3 to TRBJ2-5; D tentatively reads TRBD1 or TRBD2 (5 bases each). The TCR sequence derives from a woman aged 40 to 49 in good health. Written as DNA, the CDR3 is TGTGCCAGCAGCTTAGGGTCAGGGAGAGAAGAGACCCAGTACTTC. As protein: CASSLGSGREETQYF.